This TCR beta chain was retrieved from a study of blood T cell repertoires in COVID-19. The CDR3 is 16 residues long. V lost 2 bases to trimming and J lost 1 base, with 15 bases between them. Germline lookup yields CDR1 GTSNPN and CDR2 SVGIG (reference sequence). Some clones are missing from TCRdb's copy, which holds only in-frame ones; the method was immunoSEQ multiplex PCR. In the table there are under 300,000 clones, about 87% of which are singletons. The origin of this receptor is a woman in her thirties or forties with acute COVID-19. Input material: PBMCs or T cells enriched from blood (not recorded which). The V gene is TRBV30, the J gene TRBJ1-3, with D unresolved. The CDR3 coding sequence is TGTGCCTGGAGTTGGTCGCAGCTAGCTTCTGGAAACACCATATATTTT. This translates into CAWSWSQLASGNTIYF. The variable domain in full, completed from reference TRBV30 and TRBJ1-3, reads SQTIHQWPATLVQPVGSPLSLECTVEGTSNPNLYWYRQAAGRGLQLLFYSVGIGQISSEVPQNLSASRPQDRQFILSSKKLLLSDSGFYLCAWSWSQLASGNTIYFGEGSWLTVV.